Each of the 9 T cell receptor beta chains below was sequenced from the same sample in a study of immune evolution from preneoplasia to lung adenocarcinoma. The assay was immunoSEQ multiplex PCR, and TCRdb's table has in-frame clones only and misses some. Altogether around 3,800 clones are present, roughly 83% being singletons, with the ten largest covering roughly 3.3%. The sample taken for sequencing was FFPE minimally invasive lung adenocarcinoma tissue. The source is a person in their sixties or seventies with lung adenocarcinoma.

The chain links TRBV11-2 to TRBJ2-5, with D tentatively TRBD1 or TRBD2 (5 bases each). The CDR3 totals 14 residues. V dropped 6 bases and J dropped 3 bases, with 14 bases sitting between them. The germline V gene has CDR1 SGHAT and CDR2 FQNNGV. Here the CDR3 reads CASRKTGTKETQYF. In nucleotides, the CDR3 is TGTGCCAGCAGGAAAACCGGGACCAAAGAGACCCAGTACTTC.

The chain recombines TRBV7-8 with TRBJ2-7; tentatively, D is TRBD1 (6 bases). Germline-derived CDR1 and CDR2 are SGHVS and FQNEAQ. V was cut by 5 bases and J by 0 bases, with 11 bases left in between. The CDR3 sequence is 14 residues long. In nucleotides, the CDR3 is TGTGCCAGCAGCCCTAGGGACACCTCCTACGAGCAGTACTTC. As protein: CASSPRDTSYEQYF.

The rearrangement joins TRBV2 to TRBJ2-5; D remains ambiguous. This CDR3 is 15 amino acids long. Between the trimmed V and J ends, which lost 9 bases and 4 bases, there was a span of 21 bases. Germline V lookup: CDR1 SNHLY, CDR2 FYNNEI. This CDR3 reads CASPLNSAASETQYF. The DNA for the CDR3 is TGTGCCAGTCCCCTTAACTCGGCGGCCTCAGAGACCCAGTACTTC.

V is TRBV7-8 and J is TRBJ1-3; D is possibly TRBD1 (5 bases). V dropped 5 bases and J dropped 0 bases, with 20 bases sitting between them. The CDR3 extends over 18 amino acids. Germline V gene data show CDR1 as SGHVS and CDR2 as FQNEAQ. CDR3 residues: CASSPRTRGGSSGNTIYF. Written as DNA, the CDR3 is TGTGCCAGCAGCCCACGGACCCGGGGGGGATCCTCTGGAAACACCATATATTTT.

This clone was seen only a few times. The chain uses TRBV2 and TRBJ2-1; either TRBD1 or TRBD2 may supply D (5 bases each). V was trimmed by 6 bases and J by 9 bases, leaving 15 bases between them. The length of the CDR3 is 13 residues. CDR1 is SNHLY, CDR2 FYNNEI, per germline. The CDR3 DNA follows: TGTGCCAGCAGCCAGACAGAGAGGGGTGAGCAGTTCTTC. It encodes CASSQTERGEQFF.

The V call is TRBV6-5, the J call TRBJ1-2; tentative D call: TRBD1 (6 bases). CDR1 and CDR2 from the germline V gene are MNHEY and SVGAGI. The germline V and J ends were trimmed by 7 bases and 0 bases, with 15 bases remaining between them. This CDR3 has 15 residues. The CDR3 spells CASKTGPQSNYGYTF. In DNA form, the CDR3 reads TGTGCCAGCAAGACAGGACCTCAATCTAACTATGGCTACACCTTC.

The rearrangement uses TRBV7-2 and TRBJ1-5; D unresolved. With 4 bases removed from V and 6 bases from J, the gap between germline ends came to 16 bases. Germline V lookup: CDR1 SGHTA, CDR2 FQGNSA. The CDR3 is made up of 15 amino acids. In DNA form, the CDR3 reads TGTGCCAGCAGCTCGGAGGCGGGCGGTGGTCAGCCCCAGCATTTT. Residues: CASSSEAGGGQPQHF.

With regard to this clone: At one boundary the junction diverges from the germline segment, which might be a read error. The genes are TRBV7-7 and TRBJ2-1; 8 bases match TRBD1. The CDR3 totals 17 residues. The germline V gene encodes CDR1 SSHAT and CDR2 FNYEAQ (reference sequence). CDR3 coding DNA: TGTGCTAGCAGCTTAGCGTGGGAGACAGGGGCCTACAATGAGCAGTTCTTC. Its translation is CASSLAWETGAYNEQFF.

The chain is built from TRBV4-1 and TRBJ2-1; 8 nucleotides line up with TRBD2. The length of the CDR3 is 16 residues. Germline CDR1 reads MGHRA; CDR2 reads YSYEKL. The V segment lost 4 bases and the J segment 7 bases; nucleotides outside the gene matches: 12. The CDR3 sequence is CASSPTTAGVNNEQFF. CDR3 DNA sequence: TGCGCCAGCAGCCCAACGACAGCGGGAGTAAATAATGAGCAGTTCTTC.